A single sample is the source of the 12 T cell receptor beta chains below, sequenced in a study of long-term antiretroviral therapy in people with HIV. The assay, immunoSEQ v3.0, was run at survey level. Clones were sequenced by immunoSEQ multiplex PCR, and TCRdb holds only the in-frame ones, with some missing. Among tens of thousands of clones listed, roughly 84% were seen once. The source material was unsorted PBMCs, sampled 2 years after starting antiretroviral therapy. These receptors were taken from a man aged 45-60 years with HIV.

The chain carries TRBV5-6 and TRBJ2-7, with a weak D call TRBD1 (6 bases). Looked up from germline, CDR1 is SGHDT and CDR2 is YYEEEE. Trimming shortened V by 2 bases and J by 7 bases, and 19 bases separated the two germline ends. The CDR3 is 15 amino acids. The DNA of the CDR3 is TGTGCCAGCAGCTTAAGAGACAGGATCGTGGGTGAGCAGTACTTC. Translating it yields CASSLRDRIVGEQYF.

J is TRBJ2-7 and V is TRBV19, with TRBD1 matching 7 bases. The germline CDR1 and CDR2 sequences are LNHDA and SQIVND (reference sequence). J was trimmed by 3 bases and V by 4 bases; bases with no gene match: 12. The CDR3 spans 16 residues. The DNA of the CDR3 is TGTGCCAGTAGTACCCGCCCCGACAGGGCTAGCTACGAGCAGTACTTC. Its translation: CASSTRPDRASYEQYF.

This clone was seen a single time. The chain combines TRBV27 with TRBJ1-1, with D uncertain. The ends were cut back, 7 bases at V and 7 bases at J, with 19 bases in the middle. Germline assignment: CDR1 MNHEY and CDR2 SMNVEV (reference sequence). The CDR3 loop spans 14 amino acids. The CDR3 here is CASIFPETPIEAFF. The CDR3 nucleotides read TGTGCCAGCATCTTTCCGGAGACGCCGATTGAAGCTTTCTTT.

This clone was seen just once. V gene TRBV5-1 combines with J gene TRBJ1-3, with 9 bases matching TRBD1. The CDR3 runs to 16 residues. Germline CDR1 SGHRS, CDR2 YFSETQ. V was pared by 0 bases and J by 1 base, with 2 bases of the junction left unmatched. CDR3 in DNA: TGCGCCAGCAGCTTGGAAGGGACAGGGTCTGGAAACACCATATATTTT. It is translated as CASSLEGTGSGNTIYF.

This CDR3 is CASSRLAGSEQYF. CDR3 nucleotide sequence: TGCGCCAGCAGCCGGTTAGCGGGTAGTGAGCAGTACTTC. The rearrangement links TRBV4-3 to TRBJ2-7, with 7 bases matching TRBD2. The CDR3 sequence is 13 residues long. With 4 bases clipped from V and 7 bases from J, the junction kept 7 bases outside the gene matches. Germline assignment: CDR1 LGHNA and CDR2 YSLEER.

This chain connects TRBV5-1 to TRBJ2-3; D is uncertain. V lost 0 bases and J lost 4, with 9 bases in between. This CDR3 has 14 amino acids. Germline assignment: CDR1 SGHRS and CDR2 YFSETQ. The CDR3, as DNA: TGCGCCAGCAGCTTGGCCTTAAGCGCAGATACGCAGTATTTT. It codes for CASSLALSADTQYF.

This rearrangement joins TRBV5-6 to TRBJ2-1; weak D call: TRBD2 (5 bases). The CDR3 has 18 amino acids. V lost 6 bases and J 1 base, leaving 23 bases between the germline ends. Germline V CDR1 and CDR2: SGHDT, YYEEEE. CDR3 residues: CASTRIAGSRGSYNEQFF. CDR3 nucleotide sequence: TGTGCCAGCACCAGGATAGCAGGCTCCCGGGGATCCTACAATGAGCAGTTCTTC.

The V call is TRBV18, the J call TRBJ1-5; D is uncertain. There are 14 residues in the CDR3. V lost 5 bases and J 0 bases, leaving 8 bases between the germline ends. Germline CDR1 is KGHSH and CDR2 is LQKENI. CDR3 sequence (DNA): TGTGCCAGCTCAGCCGGGCCTAGCAATCAGCCCCAGCATTTT. Its protein is CASSAGPSNQPQHF.

This chain joins TRBV29-1 and TRBJ1-2; D is ambiguous. This CDR3 region has 10 residues. V was cut by 2 bases and J by 6 bases, with 4 bases left in between. The V gene's germline CDR1 is SQVTM and CDR2 ANQGSEA. Here the CDR3 reads CSVERDGYTF. Here the CDR3 DNA reads TGCAGCGTTGAAAGGGATGGCTACACCTTC.

The rearrangement uses TRBV7-8 and TRBJ2-3; D is undetermined. Trimming shortened V by 1 base and J by 8 bases, and 4 bases separated the two germline ends. Per the germline V gene, CDR1 is SGHVS and CDR2 is FQNEAQ. The CDR3 is 11 amino acids. The CDR3 here is CASSLEPTQYF. DNA for the CDR3: TGTGCCAGCAGCTTAGAACCTACGCAGTATTTT.

The chain joins TRBV6-5 to TRBJ1-2; D not certain. Germline V gene sequence: CDR1 MNHEY, CDR2 SVGAGI. Trimming shortened V by 4 bases and J by 2 bases, and 17 bases separated the two germline ends. This CDR3 comprises 16 residues. CDR3 coding DNA: TGTGCCAGCAGTTCCTCGACGTCGTTGCTAAACTATGGCTACACCTTC. Translating it yields CASSSSTSLLNYGYTF.

The chain has TRBV7-2 and TRBJ1-1; D gene ambiguous. Per the germline V gene, CDR1 is SGHTA and CDR2 is FQGNSA. Deletions cut 4 bases from V and 0 bases from J, with 15 bases between. The CDR3 spans 16 residues. In nucleotides, the CDR3 is TGTGCCAGCAGCTACCAAGGCCTACCTTTGAACACTGAAGCTTTCTTT. It codes for CASSYQGLPLNTEAFF.